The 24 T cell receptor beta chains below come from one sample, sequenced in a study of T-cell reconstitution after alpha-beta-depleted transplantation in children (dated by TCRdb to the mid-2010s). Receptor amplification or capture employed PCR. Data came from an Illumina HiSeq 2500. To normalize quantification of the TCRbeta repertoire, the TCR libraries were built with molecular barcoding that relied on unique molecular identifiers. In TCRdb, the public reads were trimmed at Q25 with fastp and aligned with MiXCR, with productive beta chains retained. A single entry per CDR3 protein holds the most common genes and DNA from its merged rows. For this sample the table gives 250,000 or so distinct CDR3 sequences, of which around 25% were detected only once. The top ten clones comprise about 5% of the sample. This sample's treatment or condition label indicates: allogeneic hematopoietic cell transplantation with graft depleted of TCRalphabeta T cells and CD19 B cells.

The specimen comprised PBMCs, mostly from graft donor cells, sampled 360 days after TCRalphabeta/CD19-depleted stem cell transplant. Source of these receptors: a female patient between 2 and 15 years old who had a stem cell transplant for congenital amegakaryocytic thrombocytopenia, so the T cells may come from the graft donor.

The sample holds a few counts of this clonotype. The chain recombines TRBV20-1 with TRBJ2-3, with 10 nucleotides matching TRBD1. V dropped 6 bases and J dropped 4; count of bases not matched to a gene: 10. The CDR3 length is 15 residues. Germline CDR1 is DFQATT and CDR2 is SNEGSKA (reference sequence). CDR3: CSATNLGQGADTQYF. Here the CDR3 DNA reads TGCAGTGCCACCAATCTAGGACAGGGGGCAGATACGCAGTATTTT.

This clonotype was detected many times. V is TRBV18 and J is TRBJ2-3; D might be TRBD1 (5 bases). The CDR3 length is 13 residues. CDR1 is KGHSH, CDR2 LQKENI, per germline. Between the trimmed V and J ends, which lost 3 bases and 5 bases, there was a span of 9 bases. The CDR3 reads CASSPGQGDTQYF. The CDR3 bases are TGTGCCAGCTCACCCGGGCAGGGAGATACGCAGTATTTT. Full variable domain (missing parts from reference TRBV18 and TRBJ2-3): NAGVMQNPRHLVRRRGQEARLRCSPMKGHSHVYWYRQLPEEGLKFMVYLQKENIIDESGMPKERFSAEFPKEGPSILRIQQVVRGDSAAYFCASSPGQGDTQYFGPGTRLTVL.

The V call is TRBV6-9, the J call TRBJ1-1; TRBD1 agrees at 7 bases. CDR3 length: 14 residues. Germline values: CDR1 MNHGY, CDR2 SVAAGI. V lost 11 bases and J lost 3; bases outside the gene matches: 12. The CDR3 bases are TGTGCCGGAGAGACAGGGCCCGGGGACACTGAAGCTTTCTTT. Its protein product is CAGETGPGDTEAFF.

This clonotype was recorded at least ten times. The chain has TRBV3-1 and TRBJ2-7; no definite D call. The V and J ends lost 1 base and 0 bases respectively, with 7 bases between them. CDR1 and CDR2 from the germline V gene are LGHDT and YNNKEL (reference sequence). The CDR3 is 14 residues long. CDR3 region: CASSQGTPSYEQYF. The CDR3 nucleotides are TGTGCCAGCAGCCAAGGGACCCCCTCCTACGAGCAGTACTTC.

DNA for the CDR3: TGTGCCAGCAGCCCCGTGGGGGAAGGATCCTACGAGCAGTACTTC. Encoded protein: CASSPVGEGSYEQYF. V and J are TRBV12-3 or TRBV12-4 and TRBJ2-7; D might be TRBD1 or TRBD2, each matching 5 bases. This CDR3 comprises 15 residues. Trimming took off 6 bases at V and 1 base at J, with 16 bases between the two ends.

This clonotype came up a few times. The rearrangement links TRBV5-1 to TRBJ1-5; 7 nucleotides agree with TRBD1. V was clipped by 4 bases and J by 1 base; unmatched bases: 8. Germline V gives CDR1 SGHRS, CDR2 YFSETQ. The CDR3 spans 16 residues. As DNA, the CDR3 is TGCGCCAGCAGCGTGCTTCCGGGACAGAGCAATCAGCCCCAGCATTTT. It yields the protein CASSVLPGQSNQPQHF.

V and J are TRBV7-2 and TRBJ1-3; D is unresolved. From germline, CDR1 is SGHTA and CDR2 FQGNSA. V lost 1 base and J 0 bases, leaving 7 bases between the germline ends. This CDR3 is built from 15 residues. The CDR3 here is CASSLEGPSGNTIYF. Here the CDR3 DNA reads TGTGCCAGCAGCTTAGAAGGTCCCTCTGGAAACACCATATATTTT.

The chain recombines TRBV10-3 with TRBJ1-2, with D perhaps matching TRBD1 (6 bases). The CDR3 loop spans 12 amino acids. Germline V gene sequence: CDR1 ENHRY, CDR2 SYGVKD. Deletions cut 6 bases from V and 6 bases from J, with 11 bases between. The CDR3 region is CAISDRSHGYTF. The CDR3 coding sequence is TGTGCCATCAGCGACAGGTCTCATGGCTACACCTTC.

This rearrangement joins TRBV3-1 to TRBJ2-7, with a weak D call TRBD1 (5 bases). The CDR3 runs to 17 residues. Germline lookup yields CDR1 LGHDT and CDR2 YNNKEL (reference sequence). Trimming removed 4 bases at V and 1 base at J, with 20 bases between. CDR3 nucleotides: TGTGCCAGCAGCCGGAAAGGGTGGGGCTACGGGTCCTACGAGCAGTACTTC. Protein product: CASSRKGWGYGSYEQYF.

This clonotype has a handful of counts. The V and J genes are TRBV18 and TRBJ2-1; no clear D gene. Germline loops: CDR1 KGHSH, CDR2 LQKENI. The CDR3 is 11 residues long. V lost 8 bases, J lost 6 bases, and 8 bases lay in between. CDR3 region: CASQATNEQFF. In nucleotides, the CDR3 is TGTGCCAGCCAAGCCACCAATGAGCAGTTCTTC.

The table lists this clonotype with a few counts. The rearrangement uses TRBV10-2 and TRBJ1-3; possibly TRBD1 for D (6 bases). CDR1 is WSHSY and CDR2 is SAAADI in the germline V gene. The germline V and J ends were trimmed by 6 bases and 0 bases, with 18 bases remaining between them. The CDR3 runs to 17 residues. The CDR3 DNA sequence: TGCGCCAGCAGAGGGGGGACCTCTCAGAGCTCTGGAAACACCATATATTTT. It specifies CASRGGTSQSSGNTIYF.

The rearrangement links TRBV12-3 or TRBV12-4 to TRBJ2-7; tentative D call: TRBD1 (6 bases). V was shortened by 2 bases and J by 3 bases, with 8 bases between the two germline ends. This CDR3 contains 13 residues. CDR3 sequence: CASSLRGIYEQYF. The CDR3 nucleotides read TGTGCCAGCAGTTTAAGGGGGATCTACGAGCAGTACTTC.

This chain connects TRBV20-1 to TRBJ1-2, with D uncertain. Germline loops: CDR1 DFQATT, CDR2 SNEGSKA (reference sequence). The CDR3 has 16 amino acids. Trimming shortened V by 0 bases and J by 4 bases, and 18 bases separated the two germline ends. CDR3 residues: CSARDLGRDSPYGYTF. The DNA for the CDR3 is TGCAGTGCTAGAGACCTGGGCCGAGATAGCCCCTATGGCTACACCTTC.

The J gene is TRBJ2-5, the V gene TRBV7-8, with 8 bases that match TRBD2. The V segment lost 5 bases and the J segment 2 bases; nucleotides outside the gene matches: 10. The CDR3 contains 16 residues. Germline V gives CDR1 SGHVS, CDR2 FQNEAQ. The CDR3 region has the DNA TGTGCCAGCAGCACGTCGGGGGGGATCTTTCAAGAGACCCAGTACTTC. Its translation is CASSTSGGIFQETQYF.

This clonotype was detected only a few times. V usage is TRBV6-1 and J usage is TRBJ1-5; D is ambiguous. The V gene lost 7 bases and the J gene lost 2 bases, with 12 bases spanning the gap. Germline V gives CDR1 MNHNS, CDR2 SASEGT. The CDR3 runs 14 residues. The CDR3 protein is CASTWVVGNQPQHF. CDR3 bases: TGTGCCAGCACCTGGGTCGTCGGCAATCAGCCCCAGCATTTT.

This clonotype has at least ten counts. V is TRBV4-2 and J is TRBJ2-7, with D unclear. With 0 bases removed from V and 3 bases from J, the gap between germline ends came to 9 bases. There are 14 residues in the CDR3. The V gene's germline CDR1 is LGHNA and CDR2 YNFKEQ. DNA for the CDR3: TGTGCCAGCAGCCAAGAAACGTGGGGCTACGAGCAGTACTTC. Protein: CASSQETWGYEQYF.

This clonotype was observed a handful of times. The DNA of the CDR3 is TGCGCCATCCAGCGGGGGGGAGACACAGATACGCAGTATTTT. As protein: CAIQRGGDTDTQYF. The genes are TRBV5-1 and TRBJ2-3; 10 positions match TRBD2. The germline CDR1 and CDR2 sequences are SGHRS and YFSETQ. The CDR3 totals 14 residues. V trimming: 9 bases; J trimming: 2 bases; junction bases outside the gene matches: 6.

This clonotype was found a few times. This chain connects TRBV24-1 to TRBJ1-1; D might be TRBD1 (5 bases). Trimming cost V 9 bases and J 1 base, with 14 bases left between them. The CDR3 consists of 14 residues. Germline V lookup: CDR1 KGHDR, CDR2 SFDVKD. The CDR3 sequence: CATSRGVGNTEAFF. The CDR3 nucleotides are TGTGCCACCTCCCGGGGGGTAGGGAACACTGAAGCTTTCTTT.

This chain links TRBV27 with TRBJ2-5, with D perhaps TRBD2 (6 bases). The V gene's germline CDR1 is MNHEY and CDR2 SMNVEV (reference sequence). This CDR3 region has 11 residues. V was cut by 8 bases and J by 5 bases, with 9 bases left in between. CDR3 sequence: CASESGETQYF. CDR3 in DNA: TGTGCCAGCGAGAGCGGGGAGACCCAGTACTTC.

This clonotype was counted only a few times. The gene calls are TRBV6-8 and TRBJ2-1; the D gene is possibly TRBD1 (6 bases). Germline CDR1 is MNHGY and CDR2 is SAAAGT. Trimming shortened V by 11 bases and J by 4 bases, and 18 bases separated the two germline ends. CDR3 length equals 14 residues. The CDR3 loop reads CARPPGHRYNEQFF. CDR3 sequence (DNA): TGTGCCCGCCCGCCGGGACACCGTTACAATGAGCAGTTCTTC.

CDR3 nucleotides: TGCGCCAGCAGCTTCACTCCTTTGGTGGCCGGGGAGCTGTTTTTT. This codes for CASSFTPLVAGELFF. The J gene is TRBJ2-2, the V gene TRBV5-1; D is unclear. Looked up from germline, CDR1 is SGHRS and CDR2 is YFSETQ. This CDR3 has 15 amino acids. Trimming removed 2 bases at V and 6 bases at J, with 14 bases between.

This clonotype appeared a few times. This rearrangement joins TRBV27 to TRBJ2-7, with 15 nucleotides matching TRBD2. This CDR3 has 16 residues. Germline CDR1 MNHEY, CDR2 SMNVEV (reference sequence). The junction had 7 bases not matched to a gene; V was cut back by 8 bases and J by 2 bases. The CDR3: CASAPGLAGGTYEQYF. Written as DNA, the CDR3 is TGTGCCAGCGCTCCGGGACTAGCGGGAGGTACCTACGAGCAGTACTTC.

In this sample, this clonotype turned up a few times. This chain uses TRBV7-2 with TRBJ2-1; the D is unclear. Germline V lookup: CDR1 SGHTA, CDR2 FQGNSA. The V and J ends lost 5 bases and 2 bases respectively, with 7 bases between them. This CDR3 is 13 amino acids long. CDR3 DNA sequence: TGTGCCAGCAGCCCTAATACCTACAATGAGCAGTTCTTC. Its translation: CASSPNTYNEQFF.

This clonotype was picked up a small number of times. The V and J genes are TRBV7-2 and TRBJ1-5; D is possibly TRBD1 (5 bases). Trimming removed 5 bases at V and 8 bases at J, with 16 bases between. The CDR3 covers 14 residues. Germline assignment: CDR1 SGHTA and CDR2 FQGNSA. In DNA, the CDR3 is TGTGCCAGCAGCGAGGGGCGAAACCACGAGCCCCAGCATTTT. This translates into CASSEGRNHEPQHF.